This TCR beta chain was recovered during a study of blood T cell repertoires in COVID-19. Original processing notes: Reference gene primer amplification gave estimated nucleated cell counts. Clones were sequenced by immunoSEQ multiplex PCR, and TCRdb holds only the in-frame ones, with some missing. The V and J calls and clone size were taken over from that table, and D and trimming were inferred from the DNA. Of a few hundred thousand clones in the sample, more than 85% were seen once. V shed 6 bases, J shed 7 bases, and the junction held 15 bases outside the gene matches. The germline V gene encodes CDR1 SGHVS and CDR2 FQNEAQ. There are 16 residues in the CDR3.

This rearrangement joins TRBV7-8 to TRBJ2-7; the match to TRBD1 covers 10 bases. The receptor was isolated from a woman in her sixties or seventies with active or convalescent COVID-19. The sample comprised peripheral blood. The CDR3 sequence is CASSSLTGTGASEQYF. The CDR3, as DNA: TGTGCCAGCAGTTCTCTTACCGGGACAGGGGCTTCAGAGCAGTACTTC.